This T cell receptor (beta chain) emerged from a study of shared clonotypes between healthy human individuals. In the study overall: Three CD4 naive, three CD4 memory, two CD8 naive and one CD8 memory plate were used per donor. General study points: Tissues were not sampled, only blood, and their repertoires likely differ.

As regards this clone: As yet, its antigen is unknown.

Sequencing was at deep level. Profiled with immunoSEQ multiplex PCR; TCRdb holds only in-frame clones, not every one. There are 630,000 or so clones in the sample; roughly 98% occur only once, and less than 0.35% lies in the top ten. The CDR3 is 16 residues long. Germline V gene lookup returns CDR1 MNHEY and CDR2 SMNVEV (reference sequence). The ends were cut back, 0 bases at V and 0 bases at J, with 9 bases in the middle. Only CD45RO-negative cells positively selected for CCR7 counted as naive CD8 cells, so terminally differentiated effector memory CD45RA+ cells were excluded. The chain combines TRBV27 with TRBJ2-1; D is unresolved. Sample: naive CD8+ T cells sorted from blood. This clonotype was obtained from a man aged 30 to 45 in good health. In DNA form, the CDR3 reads TGTGCCAGCAGTTTATCCCCAGACCCCTCCTACAATGAGCAGTTCTTC. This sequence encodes CASSLSPDPSYNEQFF.